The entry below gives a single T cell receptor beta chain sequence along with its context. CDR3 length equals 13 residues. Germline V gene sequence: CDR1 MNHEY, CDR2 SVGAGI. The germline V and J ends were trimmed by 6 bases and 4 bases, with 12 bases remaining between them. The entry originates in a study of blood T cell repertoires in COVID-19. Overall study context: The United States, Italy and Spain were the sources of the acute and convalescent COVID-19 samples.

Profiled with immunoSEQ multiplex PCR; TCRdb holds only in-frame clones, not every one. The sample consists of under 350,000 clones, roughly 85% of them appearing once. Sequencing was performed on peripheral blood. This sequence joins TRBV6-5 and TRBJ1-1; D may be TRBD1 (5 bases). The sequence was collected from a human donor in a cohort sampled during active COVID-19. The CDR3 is CASSLGRGTEAFF. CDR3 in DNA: TGTGCCAGCAGCCTCGGTAGGGGCACTGAAGCTTTCTTT.